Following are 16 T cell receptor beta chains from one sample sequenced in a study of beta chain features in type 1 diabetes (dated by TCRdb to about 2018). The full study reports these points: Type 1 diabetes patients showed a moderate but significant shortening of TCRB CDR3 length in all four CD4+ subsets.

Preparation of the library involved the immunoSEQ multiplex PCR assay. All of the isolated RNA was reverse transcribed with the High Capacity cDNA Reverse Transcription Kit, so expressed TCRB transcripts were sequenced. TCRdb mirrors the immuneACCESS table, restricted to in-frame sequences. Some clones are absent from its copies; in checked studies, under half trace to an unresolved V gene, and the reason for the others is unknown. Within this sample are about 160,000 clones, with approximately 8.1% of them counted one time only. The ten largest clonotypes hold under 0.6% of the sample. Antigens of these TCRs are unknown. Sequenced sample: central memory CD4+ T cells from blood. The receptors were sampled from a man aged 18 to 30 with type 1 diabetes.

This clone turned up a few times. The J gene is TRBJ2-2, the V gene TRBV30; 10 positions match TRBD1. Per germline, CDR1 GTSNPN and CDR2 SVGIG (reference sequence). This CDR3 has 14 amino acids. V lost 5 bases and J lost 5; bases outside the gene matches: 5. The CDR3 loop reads CAWYRDRGTGELFF. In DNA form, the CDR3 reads TGTGCCTGGTACCGGGACAGGGGAACCGGGGAGCTGTTTTTT.

The CDR3 region is CASSSDGGEQYF. CDR3 coding DNA: TGTGCCAGCTCATCGGACGGGGGGGAGCAGTACTTC. This chain links TRBV18 with TRBJ2-5; 8 nucleotides match TRBD2. V lost 5 bases and J lost 11; bases outside the gene matches: 7. The CDR3 covers 12 residues. Germline CDR1 and CDR2: KGHSH and LQKENI.

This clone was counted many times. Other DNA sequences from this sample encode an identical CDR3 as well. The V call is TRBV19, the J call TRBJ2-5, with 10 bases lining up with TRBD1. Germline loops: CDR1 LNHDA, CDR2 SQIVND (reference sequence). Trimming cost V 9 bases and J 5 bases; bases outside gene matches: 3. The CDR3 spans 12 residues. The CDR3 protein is CASRDRGETQYF. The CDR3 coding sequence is TGTGCCAGCCGGGACAGGGGCGAGACCCAGTACTTC.

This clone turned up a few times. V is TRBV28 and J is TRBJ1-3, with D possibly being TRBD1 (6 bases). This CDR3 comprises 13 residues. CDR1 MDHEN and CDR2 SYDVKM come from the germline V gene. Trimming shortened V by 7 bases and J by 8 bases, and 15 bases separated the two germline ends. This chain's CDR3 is CASTKQGRDTIYF. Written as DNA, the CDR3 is TGTGCCAGCACCAAGCAGGGGAGGGACACCATATATTTT.

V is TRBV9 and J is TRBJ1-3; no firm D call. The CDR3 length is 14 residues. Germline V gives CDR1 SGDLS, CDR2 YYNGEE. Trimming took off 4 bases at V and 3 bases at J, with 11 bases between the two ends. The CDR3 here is CASSSVGYGNTIYF. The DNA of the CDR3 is TGTGCCAGCAGCTCAGTGGGCTATGGAAACACCATATATTTT.

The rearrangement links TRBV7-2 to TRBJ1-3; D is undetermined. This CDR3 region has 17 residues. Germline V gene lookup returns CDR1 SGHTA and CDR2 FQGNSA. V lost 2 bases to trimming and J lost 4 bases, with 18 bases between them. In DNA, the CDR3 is TGTGCCAGCAGCTTATATAGCGGGGTGGGAGCGGGAAACACCATATATTTT. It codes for CASSLYSGVGAGNTIYF.

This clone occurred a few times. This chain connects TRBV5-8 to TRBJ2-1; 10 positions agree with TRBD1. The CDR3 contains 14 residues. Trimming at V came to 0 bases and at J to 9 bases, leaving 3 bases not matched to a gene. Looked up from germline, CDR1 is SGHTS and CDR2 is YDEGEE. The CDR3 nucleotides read TGTGCCAGCAGCTTGGGACAGGGGGCGGGTGAGCAGTTCTTC. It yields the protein CASSLGQGAGEQFF.

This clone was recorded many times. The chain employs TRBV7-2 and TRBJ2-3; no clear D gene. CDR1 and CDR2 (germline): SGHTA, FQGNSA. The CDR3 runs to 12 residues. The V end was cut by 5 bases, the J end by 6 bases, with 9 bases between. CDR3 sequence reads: CASSPRVDTQYF. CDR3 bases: TGTGCCAGCAGCCCTCGAGTGGATACGCAGTATTTT.

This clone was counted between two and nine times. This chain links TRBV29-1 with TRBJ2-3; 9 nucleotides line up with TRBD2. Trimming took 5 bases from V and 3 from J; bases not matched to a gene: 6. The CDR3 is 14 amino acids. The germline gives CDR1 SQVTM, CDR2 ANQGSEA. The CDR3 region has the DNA TGCAGCGTTCAAGCGGGGGGCCGTACAGATACGCAGTATTTT. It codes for CSVQAGGRTDTQYF.

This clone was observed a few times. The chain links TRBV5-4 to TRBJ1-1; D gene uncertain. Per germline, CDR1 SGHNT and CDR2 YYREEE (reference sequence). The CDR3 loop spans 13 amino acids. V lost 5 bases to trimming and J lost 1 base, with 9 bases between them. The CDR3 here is CASRPVGNTEAFF. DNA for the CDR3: TGTGCCAGCAGGCCGGTTGGGAACACTGAAGCTTTCTTT.

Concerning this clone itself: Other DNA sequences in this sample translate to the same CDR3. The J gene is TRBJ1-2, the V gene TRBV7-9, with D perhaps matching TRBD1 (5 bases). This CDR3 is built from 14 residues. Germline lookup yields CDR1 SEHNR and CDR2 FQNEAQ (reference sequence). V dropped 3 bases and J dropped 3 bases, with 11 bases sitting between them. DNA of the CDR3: TGTGCCAGCAGCTTGACAGTTCGGGACTATGGCTACACCTTC. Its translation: CASSLTVRDYGYTF. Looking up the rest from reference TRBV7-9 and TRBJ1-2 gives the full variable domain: DTGVSQNPRHKITKRGQNVTFRCDPISEHNRLYWYRQTLGQGPEFLTYFQNEAQLEKSRLLSDRFSAERPKGSFSTLEIQRTEQGDSAMYLCASSLTVRDYGYTFGSGTRLTVV.

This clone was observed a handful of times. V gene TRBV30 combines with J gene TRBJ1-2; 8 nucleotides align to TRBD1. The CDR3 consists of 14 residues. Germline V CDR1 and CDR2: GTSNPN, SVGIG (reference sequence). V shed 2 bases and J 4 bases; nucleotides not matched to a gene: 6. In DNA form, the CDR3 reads TGTGCCTGGAGTTTACGGACAGGGTCCTATGGCTACACCTTC. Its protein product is CAWSLRTGSYGYTF.

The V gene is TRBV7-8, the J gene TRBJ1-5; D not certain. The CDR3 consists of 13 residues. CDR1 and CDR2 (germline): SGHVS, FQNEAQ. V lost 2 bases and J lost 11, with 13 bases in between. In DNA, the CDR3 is TGTGCCAGCAGCTTAAAGAGCGAGACGGCCCAGCATTTT. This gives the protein CASSLKSETAQHF.

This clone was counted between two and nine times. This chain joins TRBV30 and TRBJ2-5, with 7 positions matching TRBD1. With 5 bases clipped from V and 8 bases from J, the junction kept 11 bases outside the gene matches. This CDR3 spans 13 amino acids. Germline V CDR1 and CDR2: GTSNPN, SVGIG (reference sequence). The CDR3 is CAWETGSGRTQYF. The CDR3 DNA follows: TGTGCCTGGGAGACAGGGAGTGGAAGAACCCAGTACTTC.

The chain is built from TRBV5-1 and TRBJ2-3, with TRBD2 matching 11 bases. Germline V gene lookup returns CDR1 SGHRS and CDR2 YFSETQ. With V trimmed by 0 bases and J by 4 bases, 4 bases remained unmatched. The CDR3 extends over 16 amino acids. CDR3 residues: CASSLVTSGRSDTQYF. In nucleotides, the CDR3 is TGCGCCAGCAGCTTGGTAACTAGCGGGAGATCAGATACGCAGTATTTT.

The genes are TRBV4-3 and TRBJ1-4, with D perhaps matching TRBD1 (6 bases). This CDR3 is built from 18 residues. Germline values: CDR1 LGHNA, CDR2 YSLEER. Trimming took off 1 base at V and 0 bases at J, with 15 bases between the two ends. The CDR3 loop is CASSQGRQGSTTNEKLFF. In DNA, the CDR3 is TGCGCCAGCAGCCAAGGCCGGCAGGGGAGTACAACTAATGAAAAACTGTTTTTT.